Listed below are T cell receptor beta chains from one sample, sequenced in a study of T cells in Graves' hyperthyroidism and ophthalmopathy. Each CDR3 protein gets one entry after TCRdb re-called the multiplex PCR reads with MiXCR. The repertoire includes hundreds of thousands of distinct CDR3 sequences, more than 15% of them detected once, and 2.5% to 4% sits in the top ten. The sequenced material came from blood. The source of these receptors is a woman in her 40s with Graves' ophthalmopathy. Both conserved end residues are part of each CDR3. Each record gives: J gene, D gene, clone size, CDR3 length, V gene, CDR3 DNA, CDR3 protein. D genes are given only for firm matches. Clone size is not always given. Where it is, it says once, few, many or a class for expanded clones.

>TRBJ2-7|TRBD2|many|15|TRBV11-2
TGTGCCAGCAGTTCGCCTAGGGACTACCACGGCGAGCAGTACTTC
CASSSPRDYHGEQYF
>TRBJ1-2|TRBD1|NA|15|TRBV4-1
TGCGCCAGCAGCCAAGCGATGACAGGGATCTATGGCTACACCTTC
CASSQAMTGIYGYTF
>TRBJ2-1|NA|many|13|TRBV20-1
TGCAGTGCTAGGGACAGTACCTACAATGAGCAGTTCTTC
CSARDSTYNEQFF
>TRBJ1-1|NA|NA|14|TRBV11-2
TGTGCCAGCAGCCCCGGTAGGGCTGACACTGAAGCTTTCTTT
CASSPGRADTEAFF
>TRBJ1-4|NA|few|15|TRBV7-9
TGTGCCAGCAGCCCCGTACTTCCCCGGGGTGAAAAACTGTTTTTT
CASSPVLPRGEKLFF
>TRBJ1-4|TRBD1|few|16|TRBV6-2/TRBV6-3
TGTGCCAGCAGTTACACCGAGGGACAGGGCCGCGAAAAACTGTTTTTT
CASSYTEGQGREKLFF
>TRBJ2-3|NA|many|14|TRBV2
TGTGCCACCCGTCACCTAGTTAACACAGATACGCAGTATTTT
CATRHLVNTDTQYF
>TRBJ2-7|NA|NA|12|TRBV30
TGTGCCTGGAGTTCACAGGGAAACGAGCAGTACTTC
CAWSSQGNEQYF
>TRBJ1-5|NA|many|14|TRBV12-3/TRBV12-4
TGTGCCAGCAGTTTTGGACCCAGCAATCAGCCCCAGCATTTT
CASSFGPSNQPQHF
>TRBJ2-3|TRBD1|few|12|TRBV29-1
TGCAGCTCCGGACAGGGTGAAGATACGCAGTATTTT
CSSGQGEDTQYF
>TRBJ2-1|NA|many|14|TRBV6-1
TGTGCCAGCAGTCATTTAAGGGAGGCGAATGAGCAGTTCTTC
CASSHLREANEQFF
>TRBJ1-5|NA|NA|12|TRBV28
TGTGCCAGCAGTCCCCTTGATCAGCCCCAGCATTTT
CASSPLDQPQHF
>TRBJ2-5|TRBD1|NA|14|TRBV19
TGTGCCAGTAAAAGGACAGGGCTGACGCAGACCCAGTACTTC
CASKRTGLTQTQYF
>TRBJ1-6|NA|NA|15|TRBV5-1
TGCGCCAGCAGCTTGGAAGCTGGGGCAGGTTCACCCCTCCACTTT
CASSLEAGAGSPLHF
>TRBJ2-1|TRBD2|many|16|TRBV2
TGTGCCAGCACCACTTTAGGGACTAGCAGCTACAATGAGCAGTTCTTC
CASTTLGTSSYNEQFF
>TRBJ2-2|TRBD2|NA|17|TRBV19
TGTGCCAGTAGTATACCCCGGGGTAGCGGGAGATCCGGGGAGCTGTTTTTT
CASSIPRGSGRSGELFF